A single T cell receptor (beta chain) is shown here with its context. Its antigen specificity is not known. Nothing much larger sits one base from this clone, and base qualities are not available. This sample was included in a study of radiation and T cells in renal cell carcinoma (dated by TCRdb to 2020 to 2022). As for the study more broadly: The samples were drawn from a clinical trial, where primary renal cell carcinomas were treated with 15 Gy of stereotactic body radiation therapy and then removed by nephrectomy 4 weeks afterward. A total of over 4 million unique CDR3 nucleotide sequences, encoding 2.5 million to 3 million unique CDR3 amino acid sequences, were found across all 50 or so samples. A total of some 51 samples underwent TCR beta sequencing, made up of roughly 26 tumors and about 27 peripheral blood samples. Results and caveats for the whole study, not just this receptor: Top tumor clonotypes rose in blood from baseline to 2 weeks post-radiation, then contracted by 4 weeks, suggesting transient expansion of tumor-resident clones. Because pretreatment tumor biopsies were not available, the baseline intratumoral presence of clonotypes could not be determined. The single-armed trial design could not address effects of radiation dose or scheduling on the TCR repertoire. Dynamics of the blood repertoire were not tracked past 4 weeks after treatment.

From the cysteine through the phenylalanine, the CDR3 covers 12 amino acids. Solely the CDR3 DNA is kept, with 36 bases framed from the first base. According to the germline V gene, CDR1 reads SQVTM and CDR2 reads ANQGSEA. Cut back by 4 bases and 2 bases, the V and J ends lie 9 bases apart. The immunoSEQ kit was used, according to the manufacturer's recommendations, to generate TCR beta libraries from genomic DNA. Library preparation used a first multiplex PCR with proprietary primers, then a second PCR adding unique barcodes, with bead cleanups after each round. Each sample batch included a kit-provided positive control reaction and a negative control reaction. The final libraries underwent checking on an Agilent 4200 TapeStation D1000 ScreenTape, volumetric pooling, and quantification by qPCR. Sequencing was performed on an Illumina NextSeq500 with a MidOutput 150-cycle cartridge, and 156 Read1 and 15 Index1 cycles were run with kit custom primers. The pooled library was loaded at roughly 1 pM, with a roughly 18% PhiX control spiked in. On the authors' methods: Vendor-processed data were analyzed in R, and a clonotype was defined as all T cells sharing the same CDR3 nucleotide sequence. In the clone abundance analyses, frequencies were normalized to the 10,000 most abundant clones in each sample. Before analysis, public T cell clones were removed, and these numbered fewer than six per sample on average. An abundance difference of at least 32-fold between compartments was the criterion for calling clonotypes tumor-enriched or baseline blood-enriched. Clonotypes expanded or contracted between blood time points were identified with a beta-binomial differential abundance model. Tumor-blood repertoire similarity was measured with the Baroni-Urbani and Buser coefficient, and groups were compared using two-tailed Wilcoxon tests in R. TCRdb took over this immuneACCESS table, retaining in-frame rearrangements with V and J assigned. Such tables are incomplete; in checked studies, under half of the missing clones stem from an unresolved V gene, and the remainder is unexplained. Clone size and the V and J calls come from that table; the DNA yielded D and trimming. Within this sample are 120,000 to 150,000 clones, with around 78% of them counted one time only. The biggest ten clones account for around a quarter of the sample.

According to the study, the label for this sample's time point signals: baseline pretreatment blood. According to the study, the label for this sample's treatment or condition signals: 15 Gy SBRT to primary tumor, nephrectomy 4 weeks later. To follow tumor-enriched clonotypes, serial peripheral blood was collected from radiation-treated patients at baseline and at 2 weeks and 4 weeks after SBRT. Every patient's renal cell carcinoma showed clear cell pathology. The QIAamp DNA Blood Mini Kit (Qiagen) was used to prepare genomic DNA for TCR sequencing. Only samples passing all quality control checks were included in the analyses.

Recombination connected TRBV29-1 to TRBJ2-7, with TRBD2 tentatively as D gene (6 bases match). The clonotype was recovered from a woman aged 45 to 65 with renal cell carcinoma. The sequences come from blood, collected from a patient whose treatment included radiotherapy and nephrectomy. CDR3 reads: CSVGGITYEQYF. The DNA sequence is as follows: TGCAGCGTTGGCGGGATTACCTACGAGCAGTACTTC.